What follows are 14 T cell receptor beta chains derived from one specimen sequenced in a study of blood T cell repertoires in COVID-19. The data were produced by immunoSEQ multiplex PCR, yet TCRdb's version contains in-frame clones alone and is incomplete. Altogether about 670,000 clones are present, around 90% being singletons, with the ten largest covering over 0.2%. The sequencing input was peripheral blood. These TCRs come from a woman between 18 and 29 years old with acute or convalescent COVID-19.

This chain uses TRBV4-2 with TRBJ2-1; 10 bases match TRBD1. CDR3 length: 15 residues. Germline V CDR1 and CDR2: LGHNA, YNFKEQ. V dropped 1 base and J dropped 7; count of bases not matched to a gene: 4. The CDR3 protein is CASSQGTGGRNEQFF. CDR3 nucleotide sequence: TGTGCCAGCAGCCAAGGGACAGGGGGACGGAATGAGCAGTTCTTC.

The CDR3, as DNA: TGTGCCAGCAGTGGGGCCGTCCAAGAGACCCAGTACTTC. It yields the protein CASSGAVQETQYF. The J gene is TRBJ2-5, the V gene TRBV6-2 or TRBV6-3; D perhaps matches TRBD1 (5 bases). The CDR3 spans 13 residues. The germline CDR1 and CDR2 sequences are MNHEY and SVGEGT. Deletions cut 5 bases from V and 1 base from J, with 8 bases between.

The chain has TRBV11-2 and TRBJ1-2, with D perhaps TRBD1 (6 bases). The V and J ends lost 5 bases and 2 bases respectively, with 15 bases between them. The CDR3 covers 15 residues. CDR1 and CDR2 from the germline V gene are SGHAT and FQNNGV. The CDR3 region is CASSQGYEGNYGYTF. CDR3 DNA sequence: TGTGCCAGCAGCCAGGGGTATGAGGGAAACTATGGCTACACCTTC.

The V call is TRBV7-6, the J call TRBJ2-3; TRBD2 aligns across 12 bases. Germline loops: CDR1 SGHVS, CDR2 FNYEAQ. The CDR3 length is 16 residues. With V trimmed by 5 bases and J by 4 bases, 7 bases remained unmatched. CDR3 protein: CASSAPSGGASDTQYF. Written as DNA, the CDR3 is TGTGCCAGCAGCGCCCCTAGCGGGGGGGCGTCAGATACGCAGTATTTT.

The chain is built from TRBV7-9 and TRBJ2-3; unclear D gene. The V end was cut by 1 base, the J end by 2 bases, with 7 bases between. Germline V gene sequence: CDR1 SEHNR, CDR2 FQNEAQ (reference sequence). This CDR3 comprises 14 residues. The CDR3 loop is CASSLDSLTDTQYF. CDR3 in DNA: TGTGCCAGCAGCTTAGACAGCCTCACAGATACGCAGTATTTT.

The J gene is TRBJ1-1, the V gene TRBV7-9, with a possible D match to TRBD1 (5 bases). V was pared by 4 bases and J by 5 bases, with 14 bases between. The CDR3 contains 14 residues. Per germline, CDR1 SEHNR and CDR2 FQNEAQ (reference sequence). CDR3: CASSWLDGGTEAFF. The CDR3, as DNA: TGTGCCAGCAGCTGGCTCGACGGGGGGACTGAAGCTTTCTTT.

The genes are TRBV7-2 and TRBJ1-2, with 7 bases fitting TRBD1. This CDR3 comprises 15 residues. Trimming at V came to 2 bases and at J to 3 bases, leaving 6 bases not matched to a gene. Germline V gene sequence: CDR1 SGHTA, CDR2 FQGNSA. CDR3 protein: CASSLYGTDDYGYTF. CDR3 nucleotide sequence: TGTGCCAGCAGCTTATATGGGACAGATGACTATGGCTACACCTTC.

This chain joins TRBV3-1 (or the pseudogene TRBV3-2) and TRBJ1-2, with D possibly TRBD1 on 6 matching bases. V was pared by 5 bases and J by 6 bases, with 13 bases between. Germline V gene data show CDR1 as LGHDT and CDR2 as YNNKEL (reference sequence). CDR3 length: 13 residues. CDR3 sequence (DNA): TGTGCCAGCAGCAGGACAGTCAGGGATGGCTACACCTTC. It specifies CASSRTVRDGYTF.

The chain links TRBV3-1 (or the pseudogene TRBV3-2) to TRBJ2-4, with a tentative D call TRBD1 (6 bases). In germline, CDR1 is LGHDT, CDR2 YNNKEL (reference sequence). The CDR3 has 16 residues. V was pared by 4 bases and J by 10 bases, with 23 bases between. The CDR3 sequence: CASSPWTLEQGNIQYF. In DNA, the CDR3 is TGTGCCAGCAGCCCTTGGACTTTAGAGCAGGGGAATATTCAGTACTTC.

This chain joins TRBV7-8 and TRBJ1-2, with D perhaps TRBD1 (5 bases). The CDR3 has 15 amino acids. The germline CDR1 and CDR2 sequences are SGHVS and FQNEAQ. Trimming removed 5 bases at V and 4 bases at J, with 17 bases between. CDR3 sequence: CASSTGLREGYGYTF. In DNA, the CDR3 is TGTGCCAGCAGCACGGGCCTCAGGGAGGGCTATGGCTACACCTTC.

The chain is built from TRBV24-1 and TRBJ1-5; D remains ambiguous. Germline-derived CDR1 and CDR2 are KGHDR and SFDVKD. CDR3 size: 14 residues. Trimming removed 4 bases at V and 2 bases at J, with 8 bases between. The CDR3 DNA follows: TGTGCCACCAGTGAGAGGTTTGGCAATCAGCCCCAGCATTTT. Protein product: CATSERFGNQPQHF.

The V call is TRBV5-5, the J call TRBJ2-7; no firm D call. In germline, CDR1 is SGHKS, CDR2 YYEKEE (reference sequence). The CDR3 contains 12 residues. With 0 bases removed from V and 5 bases from J, the gap between germline ends came to 6 bases. The CDR3 bases are TGTGCCAGCAGCTTGGGCGGCCACGAGCAGTACTTC. It translates to CASSLGGHEQYF.

J is TRBJ2-7 and V is TRBV5-1, with TRBD2 identical over 7 bases. There are 15 residues in the CDR3. Germline V gene sequence: CDR1 SGHRS, CDR2 YFSETQ. J was trimmed by 0 bases and V by 6 bases; bases with no gene match: 9. The CDR3 sequence is CASTVAGGGSYEQYF. The CDR3 nucleotides read TGCGCCAGCACGGTTGCTGGGGGGGGCTCCTACGAGCAGTACTTC. The whole variable domain, filled in from reference TRBV5-1 and TRBJ2-7, reads KAGVTQTPRYLIKTRGQQVTLSCSPISGHRSVSWYQQTPGQGLQFLFEYFSETQRNKGNFPGRFSGRQFSNSRSEMNVSTLELGDSALYLCASTVAGGGSYEQYFGPGTRLTVT.

The J gene is TRBJ1-5, the V gene TRBV5-1, with D tentatively TRBD1 (6 bases). Germline CDR1 and CDR2: SGHRS and YFSETQ. V gave up 1 base and J gave up 6 bases, with 11 bases separating them. The CDR3 is 14 amino acids. In DNA form, the CDR3 reads TGCGCCAGCAGCTTGCGAGGGGGGGCTCAGCCCCAGCATTTT. Amino acids: CASSLRGGAQPQHF.